This TCR beta chain was sequenced during a study of control samples from healthy donors and cancer patients. Assay: immunoSEQ multiplex PCR; the TCRdb copy retains only in-frame clones and omits some. The sample includes 150,000 to 200,000 clones, 93% seen only once; the top ten take roughly 4.3%. Sequencing used blood. This clonotype originated in a woman in her fifties or sixties in good health.

The CDR3 loop is CASSPLSGTGLANTGELFF. CDR3 in DNA: TGTGCCAGCTCACCACTCAGCGGTACAGGACTCGCGAACACCGGGGAGCTGTTTTTT. The chain recombines TRBV18 with TRBJ2-2; possibly TRBD1 or TRBD2 for D (5 bases each). Trimming left V 1 base short and J 0 bases short, with 18 bases between. This CDR3 is 19 amino acids long. Germline V lookup: CDR1 KGHSH, CDR2 LQKENI.